Shown below are 31 T cell receptor beta chains from a single sample sequenced in a study of cytomegalovirus exposure and HLA in healthy donors. With 60 Vbeta and 13 Jbeta primers, the PCR was carried out. Sequenced by immunoSEQ multiplex PCR; TCRdb stores in-frame clones only, minus some. The sample lists some 190,000 clones, 75% to 90% occurring once. The sample taken for sequencing was PBMCs. All receptors derive from a boy between 2 and 10 years old in good health and CMV-seronegative.

This chain links TRBV29-1 with TRBJ2-6; possible D gene TRBD2, 5 bases. CDR1 and CDR2 from the germline V gene are SQVTM and ANQGSEA. The CDR3 has 16 residues. Deletions cut 6 bases from V and 0 bases from J, with 15 bases between. The CDR3 here is CSVGLGPSSGANVLTF. The CDR3 region has the DNA TGCAGCGTCGGACTGGGTCCTAGCTCTGGGGCCAACGTCCTGACTTTC.

This clone was detected once. In DNA form, the CDR3 reads TGTGCCAGCTCACCTCAAGCGGGGGGGCTCACAGATACGCAGTATTTT. It is translated as CASSPQAGGLTDTQYF. The chain carries TRBV18 and TRBJ2-3, with 10 nucleotides matching TRBD2. V lost 3 bases and J lost 2; bases outside the gene matches: 5. Germline CDR1 is KGHSH and CDR2 is LQKENI. CDR3 length: 16 residues.

This clone was recorded once. This sequence joins TRBV28 and TRBJ2-1, with D perhaps matching TRBD2 (7 bases). The length of the CDR3 is 19 residues. Germline-derived CDR1 and CDR2 are MDHEN and SYDVKM. V was clipped by 3 bases and J by 0 bases, with 21 bases between them. CDR3 sequence reads: CASSLGKGGSGRSYNEQFF. The CDR3, as DNA: TGTGCCAGCAGTTTGGGAAAAGGGGGTAGCGGGCGCTCCTACAATGAGCAGTTCTTC. The variable domain in full, completed from reference TRBV28 and TRBJ2-1, reads DVKVTQSSRYLVKRTGEKVFLECVQDMDHENMFWYRQDPGLGLRLIYFSYDVKMKEKGDIPEGYSVSREKKERFSLILESASTNQTSMYLCASSLGKGGSGRSYNEQFFGPGTRLTVL.

The chain carries TRBV19 and TRBJ1-2; no reliable D call. V dropped 6 bases and J dropped 4 bases, with 12 bases sitting between them. The germline V gene encodes CDR1 LNHDA and CDR2 SQIVND (reference sequence). This CDR3 has 13 amino acids. CDR3 in amino acids: CASRPTASYGYTF. CDR3 in DNA: TGTGCCAGTAGACCTACAGCCAGCTATGGCTACACCTTC.

V is TRBV6-1 and J is TRBJ1-2, with 9 bases lining up with TRBD1. CDR1 MNHNS and CDR2 SASEGT come from the germline V gene. The CDR3 totals 15 residues. The ends lost 4 bases at V and 8 bases at J; junction bases unmatched: 11. The chain's CDR3 is CASSAAGTGYDGYTF. Written as DNA, the CDR3 is TGTGCCAGCAGTGCCGCCGGGACAGGGTACGACGGCTACACCTTC.

This clone was seen once. The chain recombines TRBV6-1 with TRBJ2-2; 9 bases line up with TRBD2. Germline lookup yields CDR1 MNHNS and CDR2 SASEGT. Unmatched junction bases numbered 4, after V lost 4 bases and J lost 4 bases. There are 15 residues in the CDR3. CDR3 nucleotide sequence: TGTGCCAGCAGTGTTAGCGGGGGTAGCACCGGGGAGCTGTTTTTT. It yields the protein CASSVSGGSTGELFF.

This chain joins TRBV18 and TRBJ1-1; TRBD1 matches 7 bases. CDR1 and CDR2 (germline): KGHSH, LQKENI. The CDR3 covers 19 residues. V shed 6 bases, J shed 0 bases, and the junction held 19 bases outside the gene matches. CDR3 protein: CASSPMGWGQRQVNTEAFF. CDR3 bases: TGTGCCAGCTCTCCTATGGGGTGGGGACAGAGACAAGTGAACACTGAAGCTTTCTTT.

The V gene is TRBV11-2, the J gene TRBJ2-5, with 8 bases aligning to TRBD1. J gave up 2 bases and V 1 base, and 3 bases lay outside the gene matches. The CDR3 is 15 residues long. CDR1 and CDR2 (germline): SGHAT, FQNNGV. The CDR3 DNA sequence: TGTGCCAGCAGCTTAGGGGACAGGCAACAAGAGACCCAGTACTTC. Translated, it gives CASSLGDRQQETQYF.

The chain links TRBV6-5 to TRBJ1-1; D remains ambiguous. V was clipped by 0 bases and J by 11 bases, with 13 bases between them. The germline gives CDR1 MNHEY, CDR2 SVGAGI. The CDR3 consists of 13 residues. The CDR3 region is CASSYSRGLGAFF. In DNA form, the CDR3 reads TGTGCCAGCAGTTACTCGCGGGGATTGGGGGCTTTCTTT.

DNA for the CDR3: TGTGCCAGCGGCCAGGGGGGTAGCAATCAGCCCCAGCATTTT. As protein: CASGQGGSNQPQHF. The chain couples TRBV7-9 to TRBJ1-5; 7 bases fit TRBD1. Germline trimming cut 8 bases from V and 0 bases from J; bases unmatched to any gene: 4. The germline V gene encodes CDR1 SEHNR and CDR2 FQNEAQ (reference sequence). CDR3 size: 14 residues. Filled out from reference TRBV7-9 and TRBJ1-5, the complete variable domain reads DTGVSQNPRHKITKRGQNVTFRCDPISEHNRLYWYRQTLGQGPEFLTYFQNEAQLEKSRLLSDRFSAERPKGSFSTLEIQRTEQGDSAMYLCASGQGGSNQPQHFGDGTRLSIL.

The chain carries TRBV6-1 and TRBJ2-1, with TRBD1 matching 10 bases. Losses at the gene ends were 6 bases for V and 9 bases for J; bases not matched to a gene: 5. The CDR3 length is 13 residues. CDR1 and CDR2 (germline): MNHNS, SASEGT. The CDR3: CASRGTGEREQFF. The CDR3 DNA follows: TGTGCCAGCAGAGGGACAGGGGAGCGTGAGCAGTTCTTC.

The rearrangement joins TRBV11-2 to TRBJ1-2; D not certain. The CDR3 is 15 residues long. Trimming stripped 2 bases from V and 2 bases from J, with 12 bases between. Germline CDR1 is SGHAT and CDR2 is FQNNGV. The CDR3 bases are TGTGCCAGCAGCTTATCCCCGGGGTCCAACTATGGCTACACCTTC. Protein product: CASSLSPGSNYGYTF.

The chain has TRBV19 and TRBJ1-1, with 8 bases matching TRBD1. Germline V gene data show CDR1 as LNHDA and CDR2 as SQIVND (reference sequence). This CDR3 has 14 residues. V trimming: 5 bases; J trimming: 4 bases; junction bases outside the gene matches: 6. In nucleotides, the CDR3 is TGTGCCAGTAGTTTCAGGGGGCCACGCACTGAAGCTTTCTTT. Translated, it gives CASSFRGPRTEAFF.

The chain recombines TRBV4-1 with TRBJ2-5; unclear D gene. Germline CDR1 reads MGHRA; CDR2 reads YSYEKL. This CDR3 spans 14 amino acids. With 0 bases removed from V and 2 bases from J, the gap between germline ends came to 7 bases. The DNA for the CDR3 is TGCGCCAGCAGCCAAGAGGGCAGACAAGAGACCCAGTACTTC. Residues: CASSQEGRQETQYF.

The chain is built from TRBV7-9 and TRBJ2-7, with 10 bases aligning to TRBD1. Germline-derived CDR1 and CDR2 are SEHNR and FQNEAQ (reference sequence). The V and J ends lost 1 base and 3 bases, in that order; junction bases with no gene match: 6. The length of the CDR3 is 16 residues. CDR3 in DNA: TGTGCCAGCAGCTTAGTATCCCGGACAGGGGGCTACGAGCAGTACTTC. This gives the protein CASSLVSRTGGYEQYF.

This chain connects TRBV6-1 to TRBJ1-2, with TRBD1 identical over 11 bases. This CDR3 comprises 14 residues. V lost 4 bases and J lost 5; bases outside the gene matches: 3. From germline, CDR1 is MNHNS and CDR2 SASEGT. The CDR3 bases are TGTGCCAGCAGTGCCGGGACAGGGGGGTATGGCTACACCTTC. It is translated as CASSAGTGGYGYTF.

This chain connects TRBV30 to TRBJ2-7, with 7 bases lining up with TRBD1. The CDR3 consists of 14 residues. Germline V gene lookup returns CDR1 GTSNPN and CDR2 SVGIG (reference sequence). The CDR3 DNA reads as TGTGCCTGGAGTCCATCCCTCGGACAGGTCTGGATAAACGTC. It yields the protein CAWSPSLGQVWINV.

This clone was observed a handful of times. The CDR3 sequence is CASSLGADTVTDTQYF. CDR3 nucleotide sequence: TGTGCCAGCAGCTTAGGCGCGGACACAGTCACAGATACGCAGTATTTT. This chain uses TRBV11-3 with TRBJ2-3; tentatively, D is TRBD1 (5 bases). Trimming cost V 1 base and J 2 bases, with 13 bases left between them. This CDR3 has 16 amino acids. Looked up from germline, CDR1 is SGHNT and CDR2 is YENEEA.

The V and J genes are TRBV19 and TRBJ1-6; the D gene is possibly TRBD1 (6 bases). Trimming shortened V by 4 bases and J by 6 bases, and 16 bases separated the two germline ends. The CDR3 covers 16 residues. Germline V gives CDR1 LNHDA, CDR2 SQIVND (reference sequence). The CDR3 nucleotides read TGTGCCAGTAGTACAACCCTTCAGGGGCTTAATTCACCCCTCCACTTT. It codes for CASSTTLQGLNSPLHF.

This clone came up once. The chain joins TRBV2 to TRBJ2-3, with 9 bases that match TRBD2. Per the germline V gene, CDR1 is SNHLY and CDR2 is FYNNEI. This CDR3 contains 14 residues. The trim removed 7 bases at V and 0 bases at J, leaving 2 bases unmatched. The CDR3 nucleotides are TGTGCCAGCAAACTAGCGGGCAGCACAGATACGCAGTATTTT. The encoded protein is CASKLAGSTDTQYF.

The chain links TRBV2 to TRBJ2-7, with D unresolved. This CDR3 contains 14 residues. V dropped 3 bases and J dropped 1 base, with 10 bases sitting between them. The germline CDR1 and CDR2 sequences are SNHLY and FYNNEI. CDR3 protein: CASSEWSGSYEQYF. The CDR3 bases are TGTGCCAGCAGTGAGTGGTCGGGTTCCTACGAGCAGTACTTC.

Written as DNA, the CDR3 is TGCGCCAGCAGTCTCGTCCAGGGGTCCTACAATGAGCAGTTCTTC. Residues: CASSLVQGSYNEQFF. V usage is TRBV10-2 and J usage is TRBJ2-1, with a weak D call TRBD1 (6 bases). The CDR3 is 15 residues long. The V end was cut by 5 bases, the J end by 1 base, with 12 bases between. Germline V gene sequence: CDR1 WSHSY, CDR2 SAAADI.

This clone was observed a handful of times. One junction end does not reproduce the germline sequence, and a read error may be involved. V usage is TRBV7-9 and J usage is TRBJ1-6; 8 nucleotides align to TRBD1. The CDR3 is made up of 14 amino acids. CDR1 and CDR2 (germline): SEHNR, FQNEAQ (reference sequence). CDR3 sequence reads: CSSSAGTGYSPLHF. CDR3 nucleotide sequence: TGTTCCAGCAGCGCCGGGACAGGATATTCACCCCTCCACTTT.

V gene TRBV9 combines with J gene TRBJ2-1, with 8 bases that match TRBD2. J gave up 2 bases and V 3 bases, and 4 bases lay outside the gene matches. Germline CDR1 and CDR2: SGDLS and YYNGEE. The CDR3 is made up of 15 amino acids. The CDR3 region has the DNA TGTGCCAGCAGCGCCAGCGGGAGAACCTACAATGAGCAGTTCTTC. This translates into CASSASGRTYNEQFF.

V usage is TRBV7-8 and J usage is TRBJ2-7; D is uncertain. Trimming removed 4 bases from V and 3 bases from J, with 13 bases in between. Per the germline V gene, CDR1 is SGHVS and CDR2 is FQNEAQ. The CDR3 covers 14 residues. In DNA, the CDR3 is TGTGCCAGCAGCTCATTGACACGGTTCTACGAGCAGTACTTC. Protein sequence: CASSSLTRFYEQYF.

The chain uses TRBV30 and TRBJ1-5; 7 nucleotides align to TRBD1. This CDR3 is 17 amino acids long. J lost 0 bases, V lost 2 bases, and 10 bases had no gene match. In germline, CDR1 is GTSNPN, CDR2 SVGIG (reference sequence). The CDR3 nucleotides read TGTGCCTGGAGTAAAGACAGGGTGGGGAATAGCAATCAGCCCCAGCATTTT. Translated, it gives CAWSKDRVGNSNQPQHF.

This clone was seen only once. This rearrangement joins TRBV29-1 to TRBJ1-2; possible D gene TRBD1, 5 bases. The ends were cut back, 0 bases at V and 0 bases at J, with 20 bases in the middle. This CDR3 comprises 18 residues. Germline CDR1 SQVTM, CDR2 ANQGSEA. CDR3 bases: TGCAGCGTTGAAGAATTTAGGGACTCTCGACCCTCTAACTATGGCTACACCTTC. It specifies CSVEEFRDSRPSNYGYTF.

This clone came up a few times. This chain uses TRBV4-1 with TRBJ1-1; tentative D call: TRBD1 (5 bases). Deletions cut 0 bases from V and 5 bases from J, with 16 bases between. This CDR3 spans 16 amino acids. The germline V gene encodes CDR1 MGHRA and CDR2 YSYEKL. The CDR3 DNA reads as TGCGCCAGCAGCCAAGATGGGGCCGGGAGGGGTACTGAAGCTTTCTTT. Translation gives CASSQDGAGRGTEAFF.

V usage is TRBV5-5 and J usage is TRBJ2-7, with TRBD2 as a possible D gene (6 bases). Germline values: CDR1 SGHKS, CDR2 YYEKEE (reference sequence). V shed 5 bases and J shed 4 bases, with 13 bases lying between them. The CDR3 is 13 residues long. CDR3 sequence reads: CASSYREPYEQYF. The CDR3 nucleotides are TGTGCCAGCAGTTACCGGGAGCCATACGAGCAGTACTTC.

J is TRBJ1-5 and V is TRBV15; 8 bases agree with TRBD1. Germline V gene data show CDR1 as LNHNV and CDR2 as YYDKDF (reference sequence). The junction had 1 base not matched to a gene; V was cut back by 3 bases and J by 3 bases. The CDR3 extends over 14 amino acids. The CDR3 nucleotides are TGTGCCACCAGCAGGGACAGGGTCAATCAGCCCCAGCATTTT. Encoded protein: CATSRDRVNQPQHF.

The chain employs TRBV6-4 and TRBJ1-1; D call uncertain. Germline assignment: CDR1 MRHNA and CDR2 SNTAGT. Trimming shortened V by 5 bases and J by 4 bases, and 8 bases separated the two germline ends. The CDR3 loop spans 12 amino acids. CDR3 sequence reads: CASSFSGTEAFF. CDR3 DNA: TGTGCCAGCAGTTTTTCCGGCACTGAAGCTTTCTTT.